This entry is about one TCR beta chain. This sample is part of a study of T cell responses to AZD1222 COVID-19 vaccine. Germline lookup yields CDR1 SGDLS and CDR2 YYNGEE. V was shortened by 3 bases and J by 2 bases, with 11 bases between the two germline ends. The CDR3 sequence is 14 residues long. Only in-frame clones appear in the TCRdb table, and some are missing; sequencing was by immunoSEQ multiplex PCR. The table records 130,000 to 150,000 clones, 91% of them present only once. The starting material was peripheral blood, obtained on day 0 of AZD1222 vaccination. V and J are TRBV9 and TRBJ1-1; maybe TRBD1 (5 bases). This receptor was taken from an adult in good health. CDR3: CASSAHRGNTEAFF. CDR3 DNA: TGTGCCAGCAGCGCCCATCGGGGCAACACTGAAGCTTTCTTT.